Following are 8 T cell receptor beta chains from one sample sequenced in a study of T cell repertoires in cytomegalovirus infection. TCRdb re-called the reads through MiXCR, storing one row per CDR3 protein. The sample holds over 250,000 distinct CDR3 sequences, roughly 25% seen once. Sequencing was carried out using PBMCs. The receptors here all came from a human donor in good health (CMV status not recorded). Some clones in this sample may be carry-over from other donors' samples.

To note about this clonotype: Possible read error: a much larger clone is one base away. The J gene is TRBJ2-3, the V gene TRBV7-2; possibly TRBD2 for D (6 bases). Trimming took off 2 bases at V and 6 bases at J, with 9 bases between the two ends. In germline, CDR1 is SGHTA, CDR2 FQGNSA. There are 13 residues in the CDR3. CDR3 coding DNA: TGTGCCAGCAGCTTACTTGCGGGGGATACGCAGTATTTT. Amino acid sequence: CASSLLAGDTQYF.

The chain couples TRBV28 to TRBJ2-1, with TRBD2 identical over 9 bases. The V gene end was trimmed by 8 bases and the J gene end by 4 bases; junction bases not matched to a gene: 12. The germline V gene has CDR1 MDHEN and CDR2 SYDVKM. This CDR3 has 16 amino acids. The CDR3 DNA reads TGTGCCAGCCTGCCAGCGGGAGGCCCCATTTACAATGAGCAGTTCTTC. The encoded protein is CASLPAGGPIYNEQFF.

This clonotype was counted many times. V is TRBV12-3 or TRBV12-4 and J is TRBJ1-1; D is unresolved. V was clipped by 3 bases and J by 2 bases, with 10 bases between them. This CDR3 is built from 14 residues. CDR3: CASSLARINTEAFF. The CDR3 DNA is TGTGCCAGCAGTTTGGCCAGAATCAACACTGAAGCTTTCTTT.

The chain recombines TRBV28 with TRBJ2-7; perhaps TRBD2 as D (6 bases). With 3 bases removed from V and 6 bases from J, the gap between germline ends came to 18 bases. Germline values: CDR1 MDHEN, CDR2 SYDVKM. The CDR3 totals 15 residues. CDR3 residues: CASSLRTGVKGEQYF. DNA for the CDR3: TGTGCCAGCAGTTTGCGGACGGGAGTTAAGGGCGAGCAGTACTTC. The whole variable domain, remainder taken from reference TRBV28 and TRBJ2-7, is DVKVTQSSRYLVKRTGEKVFLECVQDMDHENMFWYRQDPGLGLRLIYFSYDVKMKEKGDIPEGYSVSREKKERFSLILESASTNQTSMYLCASSLRTGVKGEQYFGPGTRLTVT.

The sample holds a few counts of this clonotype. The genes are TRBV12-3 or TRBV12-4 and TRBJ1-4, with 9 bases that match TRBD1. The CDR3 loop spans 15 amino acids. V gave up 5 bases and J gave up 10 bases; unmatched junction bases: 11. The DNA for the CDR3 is TGTGCCAGCAGTCTACTACAGGGGGCCTTAGGAAAACTGTTTTTT. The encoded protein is CASSLLQGALGKLFF.

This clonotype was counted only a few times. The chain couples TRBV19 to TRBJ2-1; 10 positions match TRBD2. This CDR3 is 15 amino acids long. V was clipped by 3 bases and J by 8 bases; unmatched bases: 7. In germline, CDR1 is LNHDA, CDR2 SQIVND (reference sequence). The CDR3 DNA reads TGTGCCAGTAGTATTAGTAGCGGGGGGATTTATGAGCAGTTCTTC. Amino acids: CASSISSGGIYEQFF.

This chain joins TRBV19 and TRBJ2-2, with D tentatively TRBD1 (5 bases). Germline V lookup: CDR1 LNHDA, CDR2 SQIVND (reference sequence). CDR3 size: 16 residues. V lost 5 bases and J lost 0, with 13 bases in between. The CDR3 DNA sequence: TGTGCCAGTAGTTCCCGACAGTTCGCGAACACCGGGGAGCTGTTTTTT. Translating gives CASSSRQFANTGELFF.

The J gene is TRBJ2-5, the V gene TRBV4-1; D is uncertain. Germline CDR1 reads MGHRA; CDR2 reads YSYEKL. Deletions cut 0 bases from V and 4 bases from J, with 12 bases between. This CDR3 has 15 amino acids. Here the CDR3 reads CASSQDLALPETQYF. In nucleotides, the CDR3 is TGCGCCAGCAGCCAAGATCTGGCACTCCCAGAGACCCAGTACTTC.